This TCR beta chain is from a study of OX40 agonist ivuxolimab in advanced cancers. TCRdb's table, derived via immunoSEQ multiplex PCR, lists solely in-frame clones and lacks some. The sample lists tens of thousands of clones; roughly 80% were seen once. From germline, CDR1 is SNHLY and CDR2 FYNNEI. After removal of 1 base from V and 5 bases from J, the junction contained 10 bases not matched to a gene. The CDR3 covers 16 residues. The sequence was obtained from an adult with an advanced solid tumor such as melanoma, head and neck, liver or kidney cancer. The sequences come from CD4+ or CD8+ T cells sorted from blood, collected in a trial of the OX40 agonist ivuxolimab. This sequence joins TRBV2 and TRBJ2-7; 8 bases are a match to TRBD2. The CDR3 nucleotides are TGTGCCAGCAGTGAAGGGCCAGCGGGAGTTAAGAACGAGCAGTACTTC. This translates into CASSEGPAGVKNEQYF.